The clone carrying this T cell receptor (beta chain) has just a few counts. What it binds is unknown. Isolation of PBMCs gave at least 7 million cells per sample. Total RNA amounts of at least 6 micrograms were extracted per sample. Primers used in a second PCR of roughly 7 to 12 cycles were a sample-barcoded 5' primer and a J-beta primer mix. A template-switch adaptor with 12 random nucleotides tagged each cDNA molecule. One entry per CDR3 protein, called by TCRdb with MiXCR from the 5' RACE reads. The sample records approximately 1.5 million distinct CDR3 sequences, around 36% being singletons. This record belongs to a study of blood T cells in healthy people across ages. Study-wide points: The fall in TCR beta diversity per million T cells was roughly linear with age.

The CDR3 length is 13 residues. The V gene's germline CDR1 is KGHSH and CDR2 LQKENI. Deletions cut 2 bases from V and 3 bases from J, with 8 bases between. Input material: blood. The J gene is TRBJ2-7, the V gene TRBV18; D is unclear. The receptor comes from a woman in her twenties or thirties in good health. CDR3 residues: CASSPNLNYEQYF. The DNA of the CDR3 is TGTGCCAGCTCACCAAACCTAAACTACGAGCAGTACTTC.